These 21 T cell receptor beta chains were sequenced from one sample in a study of blood T cell repertoires in COVID-19. TCRdb keeps only in-frame clones here, not all; method: immunoSEQ multiplex PCR. The sample records roughly 190,000 clones, approximately 80% being singletons. The sample was peripheral blood. These TCRs come from a man in his fifties or sixties with acute or convalescent COVID-19.

This chain links TRBV9 with TRBJ2-2; 16 bases line up with TRBD2. CDR3 length: 19 residues. V was pared by 3 bases and J by 5 bases, with 10 bases of the junction left unmatched. CDR1 and CDR2 (germline): SGDLS, YYNGEE. CDR3 residues: CASSADPGTSGRGTGELFF. As DNA, the CDR3 is TGTGCCAGCAGCGCAGACCCCGGGACTAGCGGGAGGGGGACCGGGGAGCTGTTTTTT.

The chain carries TRBV27 and TRBJ2-7, with 13 bases lining up with TRBD2. Unmatched junction bases numbered 21, after V lost 11 bases and J lost 2 bases. The CDR3 loop spans 19 amino acids. Germline V lookup: CDR1 MNHEY, CDR2 SMNVEV (reference sequence). The CDR3 nucleotides read TGTGCCGCATCGGTCCGGCCCGCACTAGCGGGAGGGGGGCCCTACGAGCAGTACTTC. Translated, it gives CAASVRPALAGGGPYEQYF.

This chain links TRBV7-3 with TRBJ1-1, with 7 positions matching TRBD1. CDR1 is SGHTA and CDR2 is FQGTGA in the germline V gene. V was pared by 3 bases and J by 4 bases, with 8 bases of the junction left unmatched. The CDR3 contains 15 residues. The DNA for the CDR3 is TGTGCCAGCAGCTTGAAGGGGGCAGGGAGCACTGAAGCTTTCTTT. Protein product: CASSLKGAGSTEAFF.

V usage is TRBV3-1 (or the pseudogene TRBV3-2) and J usage is TRBJ1-1; possible D gene TRBD1, 6 bases. Germline values: CDR1 LGHDT, CDR2 YNNKEL (reference sequence). This CDR3 is 13 amino acids long. V was cut by 6 bases and J by 4 bases, with 12 bases left in between. The CDR3 DNA follows: TGTGCCAGCAGAAACCAGGGGAGCACTGAAGCTTTCTTT. Translation gives CASRNQGSTEAFF.

The chain links TRBV5-5 to TRBJ2-1; 7 positions match TRBD1. The CDR3 contains 16 residues. The V gene's germline CDR1 is SGHKS and CDR2 YYEKEE (reference sequence). The ends lost 5 bases at V and 0 bases at J; junction bases unmatched: 8. The CDR3 DNA reads TGTGCCAGCAGTATAGGGGGCACCCTCTCCTACAATGAGCAGTTCTTC. This gives the protein CASSIGGTLSYNEQFF.

The rearrangement joins TRBV9 to TRBJ2-7, with 8 bases aligning to TRBD2. This CDR3 comprises 17 residues. Germline loops: CDR1 SGDLS, CDR2 YYNGEE. J gave up 6 bases and V 5 bases, and 19 bases lay outside the gene matches. CDR3 DNA sequence: TGTGCCAGCAGTAAGGGTCCAACTAGCGGCGCTCCTATCGAGCAGTACTTC. This gives the protein CASSKGPTSGAPIEQYF.

The CDR3 loop reads CASSDTSGRSHEQFF. CDR3 nucleotide sequence: TGTGCCAGCAGCGATACTAGCGGGAGATCTCATGAGCAGTTCTTC. This chain uses TRBV9 with TRBJ2-1; 11 bases are a match to TRBD2. The germline gives CDR1 SGDLS, CDR2 YYNGEE. This CDR3 has 15 amino acids. The V segment lost 3 bases and the J segment 8 bases; nucleotides outside the gene matches: 7. Looking up the rest from reference TRBV9 and TRBJ2-1 gives the full variable domain: DSGVTQTPKHLITATGQRVTLRCSPRSGDLSVYWYQQSLDQGLQFLIQYYNGEERAKGNILERFSAQQFPDLHSELNLSSLELGDSALYFCASSDTSGRSHEQFFGPGTRLTVL.

This clone showed up just a few times. V usage is TRBV19 and J usage is TRBJ2-1, with 10 bases that match TRBD2. With V trimmed by 2 bases and J by 0 bases, 4 bases remained unmatched. Germline V gene sequence: CDR1 LNHDA, CDR2 SQIVND (reference sequence). CDR3 size: 17 residues. CDR3: CASSILPSGSSYNEQFF. DNA for the CDR3: TGTGCCAGTAGTATACTCCCTAGCGGGAGCTCCTACAATGAGCAGTTCTTC.

The J gene is TRBJ1-4, the V gene TRBV2; a weak D match, TRBD1 (6 bases). Germline CDR1 reads SNHLY; CDR2 reads FYNNEI. The V end lost 7 bases, the J end lost 4 bases, and 16 bases lay between the germline ends. This CDR3 has 15 amino acids. The CDR3 spells CASTEGTGSNEKLFF. The CDR3, as DNA: TGTGCCAGCACCGAAGGTACAGGGAGTAATGAAAAACTGTTTTTT.

This rearrangement joins TRBV9 to TRBJ2-2; TRBD2 aligns across 8 bases. The junction had 5 bases not matched to a gene; V was cut back by 5 bases and J by 2 bases. The CDR3 consists of 15 residues. Germline CDR1 SGDLS, CDR2 YYNGEE. CDR3: CASSETSVNTGELFF. The CDR3, as DNA: TGTGCCAGCAGTGAGACTAGCGTAAACACCGGGGAGCTGTTTTTT.

The table lists this clone with a few counts. This chain links TRBV2 with TRBJ1-2, with 9 nucleotides matching TRBD1. The CDR3 has 12 residues. CDR1 is SNHLY, CDR2 FYNNEI, per germline. J was trimmed by 8 bases and V by 6 bases; bases with no gene match: 4. CDR3 sequence: CASRPTGGGYTF. CDR3 nucleotides: TGTGCCAGCAGGCCGACAGGGGGGGGCTACACCTTC.

As DNA, the CDR3 is TGTGCCAGTAATTTGAGGGTGGACACTGAAGCTTTCTTT. It encodes CASNLRVDTEAFF. The rearrangement joins TRBV19 to TRBJ1-1; D ambiguous. The CDR3 contains 13 residues. The V gene's germline CDR1 is LNHDA and CDR2 SQIVND (reference sequence). Trimming removed 7 bases from V and 3 bases from J, with 12 bases in between.

The chain carries TRBV18 and TRBJ2-3, with 7 bases identical to TRBD2. The CDR3 length is 16 residues. Losses at the gene ends were 2 bases for V and 3 bases for J; bases not matched to a gene: 8. The V gene's germline CDR1 is KGHSH and CDR2 LQKENI. The CDR3 reads CASSPWGLRGTDTQYF. CDR3 coding DNA: TGTGCCAGCTCACCATGGGGTCTGCGGGGGACAGATACGCAGTATTTT.

The V gene is TRBV6-5, the J gene TRBJ1-5; unclear D gene. Trimming stripped 6 bases from V and 15 bases from J, with 21 bases between. Germline values: CDR1 MNHEY, CDR2 SVGAGI. The CDR3 runs 13 residues. The CDR3 loop reads CASRPTLIAARHF. In DNA form, the CDR3 reads TGTGCCAGCAGACCCACCCTTATAGCGGCTCGGCATTTT.

The chain is built from TRBV7-3 and TRBJ2-7; TRBD1 aligns across 10 bases. The J call may be wrong; the DNA end is better matched by TRBJ2-1. Germline CDR1 is SGHTA and CDR2 is FQGTGA. The CDR3 has 15 residues. The CDR3 nucleotides read TGTGCCAGCAGCTCCGGACAGGGGGGAAGCAATGAGCAGTTCTTC. Its protein is CASSSGQGGSNEQFF.

This clone was seen a handful of times. The chain recombines TRBV3-1 (or the pseudogene TRBV3-2) with TRBJ1-2; no reliable D call. The CDR3 is made up of 14 amino acids. Germline V CDR1 and CDR2: LGHDT, YNNKEL (reference sequence). V was clipped by 1 base and J by 4 bases, with 10 bases between them. The CDR3 is CASSQAGETYGYTF. CDR3 coding DNA: TGTGCCAGCAGCCAAGCTGGGGAGACCTATGGCTACACCTTC.

The chain is built from TRBV19 and TRBJ1-6, with D tentatively TRBD1 (5 bases). Germline V gene data show CDR1 as LNHDA and CDR2 as SQIVND (reference sequence). V was shortened by 5 bases and J by 9 bases, with 14 bases between the two germline ends. The CDR3 sequence is 14 residues long. The CDR3 is CASSPRVGVSPLHF. For the CDR3, the DNA is TGTGCCAGTAGTCCCCGGGTAGGGGTTTCACCCCTCCACTTT.

The gene calls are TRBV28 and TRBJ1-5; 8 bases match TRBD1. CDR3 length: 15 amino acids. V gave up 2 bases and J gave up 5 bases; unmatched junction bases: 5. Per the germline V gene, CDR1 is MDHEN and CDR2 is SYDVKM. For the CDR3, the DNA is TGTGCCAGCAGTTTAACTGGACAGGGAGATCAGCCCCAGCATTTT. This sequence encodes CASSLTGQGDQPQHF.

The genes are TRBV28 and TRBJ1-6; 9 positions agree with TRBD1. Per germline, CDR1 MDHEN and CDR2 SYDVKM. V shed 4 bases, J shed 4 bases, and the junction held 5 bases outside the gene matches. This CDR3 contains 16 residues. The CDR3 sequence: CASSYPGQGYNSPLHF. DNA for the CDR3: TGTGCCAGCAGTTATCCGGGACAGGGATATAATTCACCCCTCCACTTT. The variable domain in full, completed from reference TRBV28 and TRBJ1-6, reads DVKVTQSSRYLVKRTGEKVFLECVQDMDHENMFWYRQDPGLGLRLIYFSYDVKMKEKGDIPEGYSVSREKKERFSLILESASTNQTSMYLCASSYPGQGYNSPLHFGNGTRLTVT.

J is TRBJ2-7 and V is TRBV1; the table's D call, TRBD2, has no DNA check behind it. TRBV1 is termed a pseudogene. The CDR3 has 16 amino acids. The CDR3 nucleotides are TGCACCAGCAGCCCCTATCGGCTAGCGGGAGTTTACGAGCAGTACTTC. Translated, it gives CTSSPYRLAGVYEQYF.

The chain links TRBV9 to TRBJ2-7; no clear D gene. The CDR3 has 14 amino acids. The germline CDR1 and CDR2 sequences are SGDLS and YYNGEE. Trimming cost V 3 bases and J 0 bases, with 10 bases left between them. The CDR3 loop is CASSGHSNSYEQYF. DNA for the CDR3: TGTGCCAGCAGCGGCCACAGTAACTCCTACGAGCAGTACTTC.